The rows below give T cell receptor beta chains drawn from one sample of a study of blood T cell repertoires in COVID-19. Method: immunoSEQ multiplex PCR; TCRdb's copy keeps in-frame clones and lacks some. The sample holds around 97,000 clones, around four fifths seen once. Sequencing was done on a sample of peripheral blood. These receptors all come from a man aged 65-85 years with acute or convalescent COVID-19. The CDR3 runs from the conserved cysteine through the conserved F or W. Each record gives: clone size, V gene, J gene, D gene, CDR3 DNA, CDR3 protein. D genes are given only for firm matches. Clone size is shown for a subset of rows, as once, few, many or a class of expanded clone.

clone size: .; V gene: TRBV27; J gene: TRBJ2-1; D gene: .; CDR3 DNA: TGTGCCAGCAGTTTCAACACCTTCAATGAGCAGTTCTTC; CDR3 protein: CASSFNTFNEQFF
clone size: .; V gene: TRBV2; J gene: TRBJ1-1; D gene: TRBD1; CDR3 DNA: TGTGCCAGCAGACATAAACAGGGGACTTACACTGAAGCTTTCTTT; CDR3 protein: CASRHKQGTYTEAFF
clone size: .; V gene: TRBV3-1/TRBV3-2; J gene: TRBJ1-5; D gene: .; CDR3 DNA: TGTGCCAGCAGTTGGGGGGATCAGCCCCAGCATTTT; CDR3 protein: CASSWGDQPQHF
clone size: .; V gene: TRBV14; J gene: TRBJ2-2; D gene: TRBD2; CDR3 DNA: TGTGCCAGCAGCCAAAGGACTAGCGGGAATTTACGTACCGGGGAGCTGTTTTTT; CDR3 protein: CASSQRTSGNLRTGELFF
clone size: .; V gene: TRBV2; J gene: TRBJ2-7; D gene: TRBD1; CDR3 DNA: TGTGCCAGCAGTAAACCCACAGGGGCTCGAGAGCAGTACTTC; CDR3 protein: CASSKPTGAREQYF
clone size: once; V gene: TRBV5-1; J gene: TRBJ1-6; D gene: .; CDR3 DNA: TGCGCCAGCAGCTTGTTTCGAGGGAGGGATTCACCCCTCCACTTT; CDR3 protein: CASSLFRGRDSPLHF
clone size: few; V gene: TRBV19; J gene: TRBJ2-5; D gene: TRBD1; CDR3 DNA: TGTGCCAGTAGTTTTTCCGGGACAGTCCAAGAGACCCAGTACTTC; CDR3 protein: CASSFSGTVQETQYF
clone size: .; V gene: TRBV30; J gene: TRBJ2-7; D gene: TRBD1; CDR3 DNA: TGTGCCTGGGGGAAGACAGGGGGCGCGGGGGAGCAGTACTTC; CDR3 protein: CAWGKTGGAGEQYF
clone size: .; V gene: TRBV11-2; J gene: TRBJ1-1; D gene: TRBD1; CDR3 DNA: TGTGCCAGCAGCTACCGGACAGGGGGCGCTTCGGACACTGAAGCTTTCTTT; CDR3 protein: CASSYRTGGASDTEAFF
clone size: .; V gene: TRBV9; J gene: TRBJ1-1; D gene: .; CDR3 DNA: TGTGCCAGCAGCCCAACCGGCAGGGCGAACACTGAAGCTTTCTTT; CDR3 protein: CASSPTGRANTEAFF
clone size: many; V gene: TRBV3-1/TRBV3-2; J gene: TRBJ1-2; D gene: .; CDR3 DNA: TGTGCCAGCAGCCAAGATGGCCCCTATGGCTACACCTTC; CDR3 protein: CASSQDGPYGYTF
clone size: .; V gene: TRBV3-1/TRBV3-2; J gene: TRBJ1-4; D gene: TRBD1; CDR3 DNA: TGTGCCAGCAGCCTCAACAGGGGGAATGAAAAACTGTTTTTT; CDR3 protein: CASSLNRGNEKLFF
clone size: .; V gene: TRBV2; J gene: TRBJ1-4; D gene: .; CDR3 DNA: TGTGCCACTAAAGACAGATCAACTAATGAAAAACTGTTTTTT; CDR3 protein: CATKDRSTNEKLFF
clone size: .; V gene: TRBV10-3; J gene: TRBJ1-1; D gene: .; CDR3 DNA: TGTGCCATCAGTGATACAGGGCAGAATTTAGCTTTCTTT; CDR3 protein: CAISDTGQNLAFF
clone size: .; V gene: TRBV7-8; J gene: TRBJ1-1; D gene: .; CDR3 DNA: TGTGCCAGCAGCTTAGTACAGGCCATGAACACTGAAGCTTTCTTT; CDR3 protein: CASSLVQAMNTEAFF
clone size: .; V gene: TRBV5-4; J gene: TRBJ1-2; D gene: TRBD1; CDR3 DNA: TGTGCCAGCAGCTTGGGACAGGGGACTAACTATGGCTACACCTTC; CDR3 protein: CASSLGQGTNYGYTF
clone size: .; V gene: TRBV27; J gene: TRBJ1-2; D gene: TRBD1; CDR3 DNA: TGTGCCAGCAGCTACTCTCCGGGACAGGGGATAATAAACTATGGCTACACCTTC; CDR3 protein: CASSYSPGQGIINYGYTF
clone size: .; V gene: TRBV10-3; J gene: TRBJ1-2; D gene: .; CDR3 DNA: TGTGCCATCAGTGTGGTATCAGGCCCACAGGGTGGCTACACCTTC; CDR3 protein: CAISVVSGPQGGYTF
clone size: .; V gene: TRBV6-5; J gene: TRBJ1-1; D gene: .; CDR3 DNA: TGTGCCAGCAGTTACTCGGCGGGGCGGAAAGCTTTCTTT; CDR3 protein: CASSYSAGRKAFF
clone size: .; V gene: TRBV5-4; J gene: TRBJ2-6; D gene: TRBD1; CDR3 DNA: TGTGCCAGCAGGCCAGACAGGGGGGTCGACGTCCTGACTTTC; CDR3 protein: CASRPDRGVDVLTF
clone size: .; V gene: TRBV7-9; J gene: TRBJ1-1; D gene: .; CDR3 DNA: TGTGCCAGCAGCTTCGTCGGACAGCTGAACACTGAAGCTTTCTTT; CDR3 protein: CASSFVGQLNTEAFF
clone size: .; V gene: TRBV12-3/TRBV12-4; J gene: TRBJ2-7; D gene: TRBD1; CDR3 DNA: TGTGCCAGCAGAGGGACAGCTTACGAGCAGTACTTC; CDR3 protein: CASRGTAYEQYF
clone size: .; V gene: TRBV30; J gene: TRBJ2-7; D gene: .; CDR3 DNA: TGTGCCTGGAGTAACGGGGGTGAGCAGTACTTC; CDR3 protein: CAWSNGGEQYF
clone size: .; V gene: TRBV6-5; J gene: TRBJ1-6; D gene: .; CDR3 DNA: TGTGCCAGCAGACCCACAGATAATAATTCACCCCTCCACTTT; CDR3 protein: CASRPTDNNSPLHF
clone size: .; V gene: TRBV9; J gene: TRBJ2-7; D gene: .; CDR3 DNA: TGTGCCAGCAGCCCCCTCGACGGGTCCTACGAGCAGTACTTC; CDR3 protein: CASSPLDGSYEQYF
clone size: .; V gene: TRBV15; J gene: TRBJ2-1; D gene: TRBD2; CDR3 DNA: TGTGCCACCAGCAGTTGGACTAGCGGGAAGATTGAGCAGTTCTTC; CDR3 protein: CATSSWTSGKIEQFF
clone size: many; V gene: TRBV6-5; J gene: TRBJ2-3; D gene: TRBD2; CDR3 DNA: TGTGCCAGCAGCCTAGCGGGGGGGCACTCAGATACGCAGTATTTT; CDR3 protein: CASSLAGGHSDTQYF